The T cell receptor (beta chain) under discussion was sequenced for a study of siplizumab effects on memory and regulatory T cells. Regarding the study as a whole: Memory T cells appeared less diverse than naive cells, which seemed to contribute substantially to alloresponse. The authors did not confirm suppressive function in proliferating Tregs from siplizumab cultures. Siplizumab conditions gave an average of around 70% Treg-derived mappable alloreactive CD4+ clones, versus approximately 27% for controls.

Here immunoSEQ multiplex PCR was the method, and the copy in TCRdb shows in-frame clones only, minus some. Seen here are approximately 100,000 clones, 85% to 95% observed once, and the top ten hold about 0.62%. V gave up 7 bases and J gave up 7 bases, with 13 bases separating them. The length of the CDR3 is 13 residues. CDR1 is SNHLY and CDR2 is FYNNEI in the germline V gene. With regard to this clone: Its antigen remains unknown.

Sequenced sample: Tregs sorted from blood. This TCR derives from a human donor in good health. The chain carries TRBV2 and TRBJ1-4; the D gene is possibly TRBD1 (5 bases). This chain's CDR3 is CASTGGFLEKLFF. The CDR3 nucleotides read TGTGCCAGCACCGGGGGGTTTCTTGAAAAACTGTTTTTT.